This T cell receptor beta chain is from a study of T cells in Graves' hyperthyroidism and ophthalmopathy. The CDR3 loop spans 13 amino acids. Trimming pared 2 bases from V and 4 bases from J, leaving 6 bases between. The germline V gene has CDR1 SGHDN and CDR2 FVKESK. At least ten counts were recorded for this clonotype. From RNA transcripts, TCR beta CDR3 regions were amplified. HTBI primers were used for first-round RT-PCR of the TCR CDR3. One entry per CDR3 protein, called by TCRdb with MiXCR from the multiplex PCR reads. The table has fewer than 300,000 distinct CDR3 sequences, about 16% seen once.

Material: blood. The origin of this receptor is a woman aged 45-60 years with Graves' hyperthyroidism that later progressed to Graves' ophthalmopathy. The rearrangement uses TRBV14 and TRBJ2-1; D not resolved. The CDR3 DNA reads TGTGCCAGCAGCCAAAGAGAGTACAATGAGCAGTTCTTC. Residues: CASSQREYNEQFF.